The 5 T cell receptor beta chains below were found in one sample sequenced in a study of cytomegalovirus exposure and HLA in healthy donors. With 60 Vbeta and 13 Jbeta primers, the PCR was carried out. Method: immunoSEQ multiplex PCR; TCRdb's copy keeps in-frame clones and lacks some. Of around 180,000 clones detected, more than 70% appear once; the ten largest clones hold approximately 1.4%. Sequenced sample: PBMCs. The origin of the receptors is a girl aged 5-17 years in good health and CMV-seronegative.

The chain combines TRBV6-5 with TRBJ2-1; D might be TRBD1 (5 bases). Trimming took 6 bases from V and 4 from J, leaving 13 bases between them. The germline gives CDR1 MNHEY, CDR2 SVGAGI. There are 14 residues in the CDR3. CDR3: CASSYQGRYNEQFF. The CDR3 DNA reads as TGTGCCAGCAGCTACCAGGGCAGATACAATGAGCAGTTCTTC.

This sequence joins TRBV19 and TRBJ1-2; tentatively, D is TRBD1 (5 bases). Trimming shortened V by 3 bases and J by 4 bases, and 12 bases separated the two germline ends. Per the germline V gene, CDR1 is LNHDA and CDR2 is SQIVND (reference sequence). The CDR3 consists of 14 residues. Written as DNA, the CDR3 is TGTGCCAGTAGTATCAGGACACTTGTCTATGGCTACACCTTC. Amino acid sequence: CASSIRTLVYGYTF.

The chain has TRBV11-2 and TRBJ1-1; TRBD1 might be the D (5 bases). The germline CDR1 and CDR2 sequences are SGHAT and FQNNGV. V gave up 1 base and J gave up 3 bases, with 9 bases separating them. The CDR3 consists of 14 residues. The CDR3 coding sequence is TGTGCCAGCAGCTTAGCAGGGAGGGACACTGAAGCTTTCTTT. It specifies CASSLAGRDTEAFF.

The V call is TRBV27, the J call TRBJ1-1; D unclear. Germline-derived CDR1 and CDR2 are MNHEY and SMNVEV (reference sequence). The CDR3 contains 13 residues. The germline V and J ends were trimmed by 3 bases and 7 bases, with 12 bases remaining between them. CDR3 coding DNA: TGTGCCAGCAGTTTTGGGCACGGCTTTGAAGCTTTCTTT. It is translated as CASSFGHGFEAFF.

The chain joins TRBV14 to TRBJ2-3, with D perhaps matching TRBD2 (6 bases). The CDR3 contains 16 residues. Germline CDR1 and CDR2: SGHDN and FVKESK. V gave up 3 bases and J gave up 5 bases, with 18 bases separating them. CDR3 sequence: CASSHRLVESGDTQYF. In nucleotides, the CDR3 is TGTGCCAGCAGCCATCGACTAGTTGAAAGTGGAGATACGCAGTATTTT.